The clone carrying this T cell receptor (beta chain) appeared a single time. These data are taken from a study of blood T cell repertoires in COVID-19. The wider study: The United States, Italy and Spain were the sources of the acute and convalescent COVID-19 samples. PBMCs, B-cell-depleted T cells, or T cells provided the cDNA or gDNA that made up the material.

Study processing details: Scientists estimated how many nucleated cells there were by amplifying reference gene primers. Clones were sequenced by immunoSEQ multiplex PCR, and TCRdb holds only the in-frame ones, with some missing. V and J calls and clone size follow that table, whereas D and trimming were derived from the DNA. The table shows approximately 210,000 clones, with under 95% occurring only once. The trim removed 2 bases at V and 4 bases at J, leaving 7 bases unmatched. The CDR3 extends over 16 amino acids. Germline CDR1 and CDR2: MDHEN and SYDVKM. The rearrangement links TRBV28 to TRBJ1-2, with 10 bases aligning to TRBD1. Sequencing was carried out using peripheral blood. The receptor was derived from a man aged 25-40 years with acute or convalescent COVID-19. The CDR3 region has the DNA TGTGCCAGCAGTTTACGGGACAGGGGTAGGTTCTATGGCTACACCTTC. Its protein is CASSLRDRGRFYGYTF.